This entry lists 5 T cell receptor beta chains sequenced from one sample in a study of OX40 agonist ivuxolimab in advanced cancers. The library was prepared using the immunoSEQ multiplex PCR assay. TCRdb took over this immuneACCESS table, retaining in-frame rearrangements with V and J assigned. Such tables are incomplete; in checked studies, under half of the missing clones stem from an unresolved V gene, and the remainder is unexplained. The sample contains about 40,000 clones, around 87% of them found a single time. The ten largest make up under 4% of the sample. The sequencing used CD4+ or CD8+ T cells sorted from blood, collected in a trial of the OX40 agonist ivuxolimab. These receptors came from an adult with an advanced solid tumor such as melanoma, head and neck, liver or kidney cancer.

This chain uses TRBV2 with TRBJ1-4; D ambiguous. CDR3 size: 14 residues. Germline V lookup: CDR1 SNHLY, CDR2 FYNNEI. The V end lost 6 bases, the J end lost 8 bases, and 16 bases lay between the germline ends. The CDR3 DNA follows: TGTGCCAGCAGGGACGGTTTGGGAACAGAAAAACTGTTTTTT. It codes for CASRDGLGTEKLFF. Complete variable domain (other parts from reference TRBV2 and TRBJ1-4): EPEVTQTPSHQVTQMGQEVILRCVPISNHLYFYWYRQILGQKVEFLVSFYNNEISEKSEIFDDQFSVERPDGSNFTLKIRSTKLEDSAMYFCASRDGLGTEKLFFGSGTQLSVL.

V and J are TRBV6-5 and TRBJ2-5, with D possibly being TRBD1 (6 bases). V lost 7 bases and J lost 3, with 18 bases in between. The germline CDR1 and CDR2 sequences are MNHEY and SVGAGI. This CDR3 has 15 amino acids. The CDR3, as DNA: TGTGCCAGCATGACTACCCGGGCAGGGGAAGAGACCCAGTACTTC. Its translation is CASMTTRAGEETQYF.

The rearrangement joins TRBV19 to TRBJ1-1; possible D gene TRBD1, 5 bases. The CDR3 covers 13 residues. Per the germline V gene, CDR1 is LNHDA and CDR2 is SQIVND (reference sequence). V lost 7 bases and J 1 base, leaving 10 bases between the germline ends. Written as DNA, the CDR3 is TGTGCCAGTACCTGGGGGAGGAACACTGAAGCTTTCTTT. Translating it yields CASTWGRNTEAFF.

This clone is a singleton in its sample. The V and J genes are TRBV14 and TRBJ2-1, with D uncertain. The V end lost 2 bases, the J end lost 5 bases, and 10 bases lay between the germline ends. From germline, CDR1 is SGHDN and CDR2 FVKESK. The CDR3 is 14 amino acids. The CDR3, as DNA: TGTGCCAGCAGCCAATCAGGACCTCACAATGAGCAGTTCTTC. It is translated as CASSQSGPHNEQFF. The variable domain in full, completed from reference TRBV14 and TRBJ2-1, reads EAGVTQFPSHSVIEKGQTVTLRCDPISGHDNLYWYRRVMGKEIKFLLHFVKESKQDESGMPNNRFLAERTGGTYSTLKVQPAELEDSGVYFCASSQSGPHNEQFFGPGTRLTVL.

CDR3 in DNA: TGTGCCAGCAGCTTAGGTAATAGCGGGAGTGTCGACGAGCAGTACTTC. It is translated as CASSLGNSGSVDEQYF. V and J are TRBV7-8 and TRBJ2-7; 9 bases agree with TRBD2. V dropped 1 base and J dropped 5; count of bases not matched to a gene: 9. Germline V gives CDR1 SGHVS, CDR2 FQNEAQ. This CDR3 region has 16 residues.